This T cell receptor beta chain derives from a study of blood T cells in healthy people across ages. The study, taken as a whole, reports: Any changes in expanded clonotypes were possibly confounded, as donor CMV status remained unknown. Naive CD4+ cell counts and diversity both ran higher in long-lived than in aged donors.

The table lists this clonotype with many counts. Antigen specificity is unknown. The use of a sample-barcoded 5' primer and a J-beta primer mix characterized a second PCR of roughly 6 to 11 cycles. Through a template-switch adaptor with 12 random nucleotides, each cDNA molecule received a tag. TCRdb fed the 5' RACE reads into MiXCR, producing one record per CDR3 protein. The sample consists of roughly 900,000 distinct CDR3 sequences, around 30% of them appearing once. Germline CDR1 reads SGHTA; CDR2 reads FQGNSA. Trimming stripped 5 bases from V and 10 bases from J, with 13 bases between. The CDR3 sequence is 12 residues long.

The origin of this receptor is an elderly woman in good health. The chain uses TRBV7-2 and TRBJ2-3; D uncertain. Material for sequencing was blood. DNA for the CDR3: TGTGCCAGCAGCCAAAGGATTTCCGCGCAGTATTTT. It yields the protein CASSQRISAQYF. Variable domain in full (rest from reference TRBV7-2 and TRBJ2-3): GAGVSQSPSNKVTEKGKDVELRCDPISGHTALYWYRQSLGQGLEFLIYFQGNSAPDKSGLPSDRFSAERTGGSVSTLTIQRTQQEDSAVYLCASSQRISAQYFGPGTRLTVL.